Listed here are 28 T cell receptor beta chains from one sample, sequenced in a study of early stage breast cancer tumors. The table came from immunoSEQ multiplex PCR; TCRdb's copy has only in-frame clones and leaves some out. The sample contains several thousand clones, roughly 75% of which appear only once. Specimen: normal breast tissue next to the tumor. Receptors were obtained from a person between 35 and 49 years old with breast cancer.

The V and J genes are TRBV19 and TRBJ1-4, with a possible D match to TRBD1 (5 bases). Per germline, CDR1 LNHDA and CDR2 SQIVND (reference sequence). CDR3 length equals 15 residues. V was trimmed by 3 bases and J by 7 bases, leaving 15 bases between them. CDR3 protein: CASSINNQGSEKLFF. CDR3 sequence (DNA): TGTGCCAGTAGTATTAACAATCAGGGATCTGAAAAACTGTTTTTT.

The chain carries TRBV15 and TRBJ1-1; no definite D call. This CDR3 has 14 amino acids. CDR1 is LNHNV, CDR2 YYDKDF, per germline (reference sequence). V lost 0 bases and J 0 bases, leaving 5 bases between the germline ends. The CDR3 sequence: CATSRDTVNTEAFF. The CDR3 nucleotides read TGTGCCACCAGCAGAGATACGGTGAACACTGAAGCTTTCTTT.

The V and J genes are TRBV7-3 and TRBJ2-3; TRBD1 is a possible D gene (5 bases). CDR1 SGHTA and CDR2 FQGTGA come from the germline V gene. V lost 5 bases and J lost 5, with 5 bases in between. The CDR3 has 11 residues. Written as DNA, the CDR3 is TGTGCCAGCAGCCAGGGAGATACGCAGTATTTT. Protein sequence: CASSQGDTQYF.

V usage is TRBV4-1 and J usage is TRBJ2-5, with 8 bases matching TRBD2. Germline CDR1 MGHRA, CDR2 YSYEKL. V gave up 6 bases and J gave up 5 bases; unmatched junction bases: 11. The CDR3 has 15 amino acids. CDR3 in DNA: TGCGCCAGCAGTAGGAGCGGGGGCTTGGTGGAGACCCAGTACTTC. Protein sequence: CASSRSGGLVETQYF.

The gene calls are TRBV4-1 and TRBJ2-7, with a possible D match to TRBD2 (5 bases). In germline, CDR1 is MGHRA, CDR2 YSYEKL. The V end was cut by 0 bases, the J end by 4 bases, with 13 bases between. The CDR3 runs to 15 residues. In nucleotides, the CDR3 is TGCGCCAGCAGCCAAGATTCGACTGGGAGATACGAGCAGTACTTC. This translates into CASSQDSTGRYEQYF.

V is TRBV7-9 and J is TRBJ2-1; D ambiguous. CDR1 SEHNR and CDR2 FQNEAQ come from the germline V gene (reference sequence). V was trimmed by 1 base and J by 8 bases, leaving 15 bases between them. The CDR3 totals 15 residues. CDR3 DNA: TGTGCCAGCAGCTTAGTAGCTCTCAAGCTGGATGAGCAGTTCTTC. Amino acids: CASSLVALKLDEQFF.

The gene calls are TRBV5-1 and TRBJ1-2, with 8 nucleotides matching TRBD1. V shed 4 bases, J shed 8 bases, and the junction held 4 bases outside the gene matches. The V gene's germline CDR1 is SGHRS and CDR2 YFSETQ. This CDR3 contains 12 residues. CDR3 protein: CASSATGEGYTF. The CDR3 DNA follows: TGCGCCAGCAGCGCGACAGGGGAAGGCTACACCTTC.

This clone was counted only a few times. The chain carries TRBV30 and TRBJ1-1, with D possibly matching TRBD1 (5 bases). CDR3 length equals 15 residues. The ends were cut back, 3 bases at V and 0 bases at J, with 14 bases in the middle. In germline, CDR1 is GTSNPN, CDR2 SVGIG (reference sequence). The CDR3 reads CAWREPRVMNTEAFF. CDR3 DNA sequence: TGTGCCTGGAGGGAACCCAGGGTCATGAACACTGAAGCTTTCTTT.

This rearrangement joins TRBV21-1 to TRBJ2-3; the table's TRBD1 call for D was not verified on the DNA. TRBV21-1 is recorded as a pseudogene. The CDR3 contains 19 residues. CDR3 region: CASSPDGDRNISITDTQYF. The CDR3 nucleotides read TGTGCCAGCAGCCCCGACGGGGACAGGAATATTTCTATCACAGATACGCAGTATTTT.

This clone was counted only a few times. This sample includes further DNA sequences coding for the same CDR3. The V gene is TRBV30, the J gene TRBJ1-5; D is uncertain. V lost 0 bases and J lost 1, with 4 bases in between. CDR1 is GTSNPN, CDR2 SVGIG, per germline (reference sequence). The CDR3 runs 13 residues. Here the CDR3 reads CAWSVRSNQPQHF. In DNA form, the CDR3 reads TGTGCCTGGAGTGTCCGGAGCAATCAGCCCCAGCATTTT.

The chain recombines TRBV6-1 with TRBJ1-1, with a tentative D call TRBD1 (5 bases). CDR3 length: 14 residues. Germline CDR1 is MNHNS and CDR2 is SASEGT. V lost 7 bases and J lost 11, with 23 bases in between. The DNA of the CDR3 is TGTGCCAGCATCTTGGGGACGGGTTCTATGGAGGCTTTCTTT. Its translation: CASILGTGSMEAFF.

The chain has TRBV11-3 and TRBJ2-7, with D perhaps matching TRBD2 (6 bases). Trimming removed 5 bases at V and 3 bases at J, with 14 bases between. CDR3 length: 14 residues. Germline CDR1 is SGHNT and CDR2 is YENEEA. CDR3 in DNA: TGTGCCAGCAGCCTTAGCGGCGGGAACTACGAGCAGTACTTC. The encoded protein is CASSLSGGNYEQYF.

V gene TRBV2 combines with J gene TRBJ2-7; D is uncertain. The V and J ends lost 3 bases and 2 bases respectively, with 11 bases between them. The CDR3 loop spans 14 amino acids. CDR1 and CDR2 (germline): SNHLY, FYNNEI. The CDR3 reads CASSEAPLTYEQYF. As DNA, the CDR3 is TGTGCCAGCAGTGAGGCACCATTAACCTACGAGCAGTACTTC. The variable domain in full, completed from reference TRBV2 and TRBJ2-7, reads EPEVTQTPSHQVTQMGQEVILRCVPISNHLYFYWYRQILGQKVEFLVSFYNNEISEKSEIFDDQFSVERPDGSNFTLKIRSTKLEDSAMYFCASSEAPLTYEQYFGPGTRLTVT.

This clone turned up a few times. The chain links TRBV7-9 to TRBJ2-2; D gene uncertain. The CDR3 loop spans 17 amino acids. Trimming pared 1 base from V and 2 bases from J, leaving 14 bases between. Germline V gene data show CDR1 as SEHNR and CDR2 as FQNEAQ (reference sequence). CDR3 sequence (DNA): TGTGCCAGCAGCTTAGTCCCTGACACCGGTAACACCGGGGAGCTGTTTTTT. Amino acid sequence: CASSLVPDTGNTGELFF.

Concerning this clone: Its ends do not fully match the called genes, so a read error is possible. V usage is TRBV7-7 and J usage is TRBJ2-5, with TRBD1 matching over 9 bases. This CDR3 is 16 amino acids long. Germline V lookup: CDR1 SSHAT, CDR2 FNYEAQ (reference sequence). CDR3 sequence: CASSQNYRGRGETQYF. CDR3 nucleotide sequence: TGTGCTAGCAGCCAGAACTACAGGGGGCGAGGAGAGACCCAGTACTTC. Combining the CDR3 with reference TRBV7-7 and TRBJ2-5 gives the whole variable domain GAGVSQSPRYKVTKRGQDVTLRCDPISSHATLYWYQQALGQGPEFLTYFNYEAQPDKSGLPSDRFSAERPEGSISTLTIQRTEQRDSAMYRCASSQNYRGRGETQYFGPGTRLLVL.

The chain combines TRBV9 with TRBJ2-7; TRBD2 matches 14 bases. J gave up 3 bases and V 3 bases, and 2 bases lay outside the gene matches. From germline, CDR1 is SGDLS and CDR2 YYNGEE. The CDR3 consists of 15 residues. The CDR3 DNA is TGTGCCAGCAGCGGAGGGACTAGCGGGAGCTACGAGCAGTACTTC. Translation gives CASSGGTSGSYEQYF.

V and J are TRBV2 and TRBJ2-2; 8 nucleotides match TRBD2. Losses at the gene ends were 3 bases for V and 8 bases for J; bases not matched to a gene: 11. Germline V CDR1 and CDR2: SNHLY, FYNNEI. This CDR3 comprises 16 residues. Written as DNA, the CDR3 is TGTGCCAGCAGTGATTTGGCGGGAGGTTTGAGTGGGGAGCTGTTTTTT. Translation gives CASSDLAGGLSGELFF.

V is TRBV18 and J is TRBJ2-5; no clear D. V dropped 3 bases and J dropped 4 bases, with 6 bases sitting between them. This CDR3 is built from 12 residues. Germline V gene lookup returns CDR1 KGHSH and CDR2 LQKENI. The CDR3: CASSPAPETQYF. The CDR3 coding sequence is TGTGCCAGCTCACCGGCCCCAGAGACCCAGTACTTC.

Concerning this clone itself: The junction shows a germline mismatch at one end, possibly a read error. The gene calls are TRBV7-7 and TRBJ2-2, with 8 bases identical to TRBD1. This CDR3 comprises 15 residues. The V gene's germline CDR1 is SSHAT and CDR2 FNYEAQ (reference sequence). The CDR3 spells CASSLGGTGTGELFF. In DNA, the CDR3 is TGTGCTAGCAGCTTAGGGGGGACAGGCACCGGGGAGCTGTTTTTT. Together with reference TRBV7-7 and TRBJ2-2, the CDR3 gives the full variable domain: GAGVSQSPRYKVTKRGQDVTLRCDPISSHATLYWYQQALGQGPEFLTYFNYEAQPDKSGLPSDRFSAERPEGSISTLTIQRTEQRDSAMYRCASSLGGTGTGELFFGEGSRLTVL.

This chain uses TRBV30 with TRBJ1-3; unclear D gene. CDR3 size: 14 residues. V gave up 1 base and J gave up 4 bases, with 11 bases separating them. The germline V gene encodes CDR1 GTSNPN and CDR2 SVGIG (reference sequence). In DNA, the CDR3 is TGTGCCTGGAGTGAATGGGGTGGCGGAAACACCATATATTTT. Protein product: CAWSEWGGGNTIYF. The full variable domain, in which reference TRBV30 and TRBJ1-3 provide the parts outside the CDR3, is SQTIHQWPATLVQPVGSPLSLECTVEGTSNPNLYWYRQAAGRGLQLLFYSVGIGQISSEVPQNLSASRPQDRQFILSSKKLLLSDSGFYLCAWSEWGGGNTIYFGEGSWLTVV.

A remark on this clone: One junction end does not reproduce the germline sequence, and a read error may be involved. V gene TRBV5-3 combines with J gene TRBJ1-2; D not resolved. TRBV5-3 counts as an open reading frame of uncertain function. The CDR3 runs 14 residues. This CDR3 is CASSLDLGNYGYTF. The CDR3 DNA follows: TGTGCCAGCAGCTTGGATTTGGGGAACTATGGCTACACCTTC.

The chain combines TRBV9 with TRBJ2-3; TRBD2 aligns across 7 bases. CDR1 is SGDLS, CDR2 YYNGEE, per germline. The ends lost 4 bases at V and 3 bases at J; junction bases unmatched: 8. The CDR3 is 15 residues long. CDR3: CASSRELAVTDTQYF. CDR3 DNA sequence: TGTGCCAGCAGCAGGGAGCTAGCGGTTACAGATACGCAGTATTTT.

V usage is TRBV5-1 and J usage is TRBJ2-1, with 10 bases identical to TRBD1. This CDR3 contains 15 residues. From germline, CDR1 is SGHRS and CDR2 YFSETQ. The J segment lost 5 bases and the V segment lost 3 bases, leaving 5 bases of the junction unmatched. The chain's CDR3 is CASSSRTGGNNEQFF. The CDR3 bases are TGCGCCAGCAGCTCCCGGACAGGGGGGAACAATGAGCAGTTCTTC.

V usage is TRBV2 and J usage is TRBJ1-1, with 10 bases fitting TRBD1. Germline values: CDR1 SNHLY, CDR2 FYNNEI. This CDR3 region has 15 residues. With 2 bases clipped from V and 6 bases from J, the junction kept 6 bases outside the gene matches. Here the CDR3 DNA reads TGTGCCAGCAGTGAAAGGGACAGGGGATTCCCTGAAGCTTTCTTT. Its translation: CASSERDRGFPEAFF.

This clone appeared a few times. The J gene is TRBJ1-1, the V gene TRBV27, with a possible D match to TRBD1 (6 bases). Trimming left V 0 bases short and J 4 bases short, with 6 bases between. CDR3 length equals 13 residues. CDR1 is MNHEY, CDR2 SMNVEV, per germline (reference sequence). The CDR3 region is CASSLSRGTEAFF. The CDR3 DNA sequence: TGTGCCAGCAGTTTATCCAGGGGCACTGAAGCTTTCTTT.

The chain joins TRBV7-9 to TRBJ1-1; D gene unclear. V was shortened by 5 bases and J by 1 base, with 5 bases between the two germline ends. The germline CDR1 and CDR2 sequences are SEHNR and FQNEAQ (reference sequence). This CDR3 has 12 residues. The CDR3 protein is CASSPTNTEAFF. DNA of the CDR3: TGTGCCAGCAGCCCAACGAACACTGAAGCTTTCTTT.

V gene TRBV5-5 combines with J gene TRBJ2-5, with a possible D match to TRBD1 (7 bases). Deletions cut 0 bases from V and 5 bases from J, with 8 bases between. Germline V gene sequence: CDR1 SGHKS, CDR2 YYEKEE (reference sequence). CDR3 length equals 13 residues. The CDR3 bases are TGTGCCAGCAGCTTGGCAGGGGGGGAGACCCAGTACTTC. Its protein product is CASSLAGGETQYF. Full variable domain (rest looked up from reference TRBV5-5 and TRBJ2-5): DAGVTQSPTHLIKTRGQQVTLRCSPISGHKSVSWYQQVLGQGPQFIFQYYEKEERGRGNFPDRFSARQFPNYSSELNVNALLLGDSALYLCASSLAGGETQYFGPGTRLLVL.

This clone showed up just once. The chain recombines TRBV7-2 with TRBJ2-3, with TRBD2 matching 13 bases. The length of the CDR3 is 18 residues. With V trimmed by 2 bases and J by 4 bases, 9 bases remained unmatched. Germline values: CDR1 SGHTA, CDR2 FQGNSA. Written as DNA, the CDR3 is TGTGCCAGCAGCTTAAGGAGGACTAGCGGGAGTCGAGCAGATACGCAGTATTTT. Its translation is CASSLRRTSGSRADTQYF.